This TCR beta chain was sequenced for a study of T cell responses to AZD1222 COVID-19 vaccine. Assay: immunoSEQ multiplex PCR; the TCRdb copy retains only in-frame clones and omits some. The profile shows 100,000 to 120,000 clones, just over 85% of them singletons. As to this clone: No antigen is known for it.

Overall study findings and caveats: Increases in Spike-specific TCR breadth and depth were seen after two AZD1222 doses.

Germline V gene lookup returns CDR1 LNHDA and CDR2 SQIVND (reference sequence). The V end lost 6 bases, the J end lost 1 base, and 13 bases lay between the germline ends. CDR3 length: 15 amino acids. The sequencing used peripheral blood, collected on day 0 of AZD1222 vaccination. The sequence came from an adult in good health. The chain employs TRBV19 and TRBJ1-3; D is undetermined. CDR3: CASSPKSVSGNTIYF. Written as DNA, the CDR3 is TGTGCCAGTAGCCCAAAAAGCGTTTCTGGAAACACCATATATTTT.